Below are 31 T cell receptor beta chains sequenced from a single sample in a study of molecular identifiers for immune sequencing clone quantification. TCRdb reanalysed the PCR reads using MiXCR and keeps one entry per CDR3 protein. Among more than 450,000 distinct CDR3 sequences listed, 25% were seen once. The specimen was naive CD8+ T cells from blood, with Jurkat cell RNA spiked in. The sample's subset: FACS-sorted CD8+CD4-CCR7+CD45RA+ naive T cells. Receptors were obtained from a human donor in good health. Some libraries in this study had Jurkat cell RNA spiked in.

This rearrangement joins TRBV19 to TRBJ2-3; D unclear. The CDR3 runs 13 residues. Looked up from germline, CDR1 is LNHDA and CDR2 is SQIVND (reference sequence). The germline V and J ends were trimmed by 3 bases and 5 bases, with 9 bases remaining between them. This CDR3 reads CASSMGSLDTQYF. DNA of the CDR3: TGTGCCAGTAGTATGGGTTCTCTAGATACGCAGTATTTT.

Comments on this clonotype: A much larger clone lies one base from this, so it may be a read error. The rearrangement uses TRBV2 and TRBJ1-5; D unclear. Deletions cut 5 bases from V and 2 bases from J, with 19 bases between. Germline CDR1 and CDR2: SNHLY and FYNNEI. The CDR3 is 17 amino acids. CDR3 in amino acids: CASSTPIEAVGNQPQHF. The CDR3 nucleotides are TGTGCCAGCAGTACACCTATTGAGGCAGTCGGCAATCAGCCCCAGCATTTT. Complete variable domain (other parts from reference TRBV2 and TRBJ1-5): EPEVTQTPSHQVTQMGQEVILRCVPISNHLYFYWYRQILGQKVEFLVSFYNNEISEKSEIFDDQFSVERPDGSNFTLKIRSTKLEDSAMYFCASSTPIEAVGNQPQHFGDGTRLSIL.

This clonotype occurred many times. The V gene is TRBV29-1, the J gene TRBJ1-5; unclear D gene. The V end lost 3 bases, the J end lost 6 bases, and 6 bases lay between the germline ends. The CDR3 extends over 11 amino acids. Germline loops: CDR1 SQVTM, CDR2 ANQGSEA. The CDR3: CSVDVVQPQHF. The CDR3, as DNA: TGCAGCGTTGACGTAGTTCAGCCCCAGCATTTT.

There are a few counts of this clonotype. The J gene is TRBJ2-1, the V gene TRBV19, with 10 bases aligning to TRBD2. The trim removed 5 bases at V and 4 bases at J, leaving 5 bases unmatched. Per germline, CDR1 LNHDA and CDR2 SQIVND (reference sequence). This CDR3 has 15 amino acids. This CDR3 reads CASSVGTSEYNEQFF. The CDR3 nucleotides read TGTGCCAGTAGTGTCGGGACTAGCGAGTACAATGAGCAGTTCTTC.

V gene TRBV12-3 or TRBV12-4 combines with J gene TRBJ2-5; D unresolved. The CDR3 runs to 13 residues. V dropped 2 bases and J dropped 5 bases, with 9 bases sitting between them. The chain's CDR3 is CASSLMGTETQYF. Written as DNA, the CDR3 is TGTGCCAGCAGTTTAATGGGAACGGAGACCCAGTACTTC.

This clonotype occurred many times. This rearrangement joins TRBV4-1 to TRBJ2-7; 7 nucleotides align to TRBD1. Unmatched junction bases numbered 8, after V lost 1 base and J lost 2 bases. CDR3 length equals 16 residues. Germline V CDR1 and CDR2: MGHRA, YSYEKL. Here the CDR3 DNA reads TGCGCCAGCAGCCAAGCTAAAGACAGGGCCGCCTACGAGCAGTACTTC. The encoded protein is CASSQAKDRAAYEQYF.

This chain uses TRBV6-5 with TRBJ1-1; possible D gene TRBD1, 5 bases. The V end was cut by 2 bases, the J end by 8 bases, with 15 bases between. Germline V gene data show CDR1 as MNHEY and CDR2 as SVGAGI. This CDR3 is built from 14 residues. Here the CDR3 DNA reads TGTGCCAGCAGTTACGCTTCGGGGGGGAGAGAAGCTTTCTTT. Protein: CASSYASGGREAFF.

In its sample, this clonotype was seen many times. V usage is TRBV27 and J usage is TRBJ2-5; D gene unclear. Per the germline V gene, CDR1 is MNHEY and CDR2 is SMNVEV (reference sequence). This CDR3 has 15 residues. Trimming pared 1 base from V and 0 bases from J, leaving 9 bases between. CDR3 nucleotide sequence: TGTGCCAGCAGTTTATTCCCCTACGACCAAGAGACCCAGTACTTC. The encoded protein is CASSLFPYDQETQYF.

This clonotype came up many times. The CDR3 loop is CSAAAGTGDYYEQYF. The CDR3 DNA reads TGCAGTGCTGCCGCCGGGACAGGGGATTACTACGAGCAGTACTTC. V is TRBV20-1 and J is TRBJ2-7; TRBD1 aligns across 10 bases. The CDR3 contains 15 residues. V lost 5 bases and J lost 3; bases outside the gene matches: 10. Germline assignment: CDR1 DFQATT and CDR2 SNEGSKA (reference sequence).

Turning to this clonotype: One end of the junction is discordant with germline, which a read error may explain. J is TRBJ2-1 and V is TRBV27; D not certain. This CDR3 is 12 amino acids long. CDR1 is MNHEY and CDR2 is SMNVEV in the germline V gene (reference sequence). The CDR3 loop is CASRLSYNEQFF. The CDR3 coding sequence is TGTGCCAGCAGATTATCCTACAATGAGCAGTTCTTC.

Only a few counts were recorded for this clonotype. This chain joins TRBV4-3 and TRBJ1-2; no firm D call. This CDR3 comprises 14 residues. V was pared by 0 bases and J by 4 bases, with 9 bases between. Germline V gene sequence: CDR1 LGHNA, CDR2 YSLEER. The CDR3 spells CASSQDRTPYGYTF. CDR3 in DNA: TGCGCCAGCAGCCAAGATCGCACCCCCTATGGCTACACCTTC.

With regard to this clonotype: A read error may be the cause here, since a much bigger clone is one base away. V and J are TRBV12-3 or TRBV12-4 and TRBJ1-1; no clear D. The CDR3 length is 12 residues. V was pared by 1 base and J by 6 bases, with 6 bases between. The CDR3 here is CASSLDIAEAFF. CDR3 nucleotide sequence: TGTGCCAGCAGTTTAGATATCGCTGAAGCTTTCTTT.

With regard to this clonotype: One junction end disagrees with the germline gene, perhaps due to a read error. This sequence joins TRBV27 and TRBJ2-7, with TRBD1 matching 9 bases. This CDR3 region has 15 residues. Per germline, CDR1 MNHEY and CDR2 SMNVEV (reference sequence). CDR3 in DNA: TGTGCCAGCAGTCCGGCCGGGACAGGGTCCTACGAGCAGTGCTTC. Translated, it gives CASSPAGTGSYEQCF.

This clonotype was counted a single time. The chain joins TRBV11-2 to TRBJ2-5; no clear D gene. The end of the DNA fits TRBJ2-7 better, so the J call may be wrong. This CDR3 region has 13 residues. Germline V CDR1 and CDR2: SGHAT, FQNNGV. The CDR3 region is CASSLAFGYEQYF. The CDR3 DNA reads as TGTGCCAGCAGCTTAGCTTTCGGCTACGAGCAGTACTTC.

As concerns this clonotype: Mismatch with germline at one junction end may stem from a read error. This chain connects TRBV12-3 or TRBV12-4 to TRBJ2-1; tentative D call: TRBD2 (6 bases). The CDR3 is 16 amino acids. CDR3: CPSGGTGPRPGNEQFF. The DNA of the CDR3 is TGCCCTAGTGGGGGGACTGGCCCCCGGCCCGGCAATGAGCAGTTCTTC.

This clonotype has more than one count but fewer than ten. The J gene is TRBJ2-1, the V gene TRBV6-2 or TRBV6-3; maybe TRBD2 (5 bases). Trimming cost V 7 bases and J 2 bases, with 9 bases left between them. CDR3 length: 13 amino acids. CDR1 and CDR2 (germline): MNHEY, SVGEGT. The CDR3 region has the DNA TGTGCCAGCACCGACTACGCCTACAATGAGCAGTTCTTC. Amino acid sequence: CASTDYAYNEQFF.

The V call is TRBV4-3, the J call TRBJ2-7, with TRBD2 matching over 9 bases. CDR3 length: 17 amino acids. Germline V gives CDR1 LGHNA, CDR2 YSLEER. V shed 0 bases, J shed 3 bases, and the junction held 9 bases outside the gene matches. The DNA for the CDR3 is TGCGCCAGCAGCCAAGAGTTCGGCCTAGCGGGGCTCTACGAGCAGTACTTC. This gives the protein CASSQEFGLAGLYEQYF.

Many counts were recorded for this clonotype. The genes are TRBV12-3 or TRBV12-4 and TRBJ2-1; D is undetermined. Trimming stripped 6 bases from V and 8 bases from J, with 14 bases between. The CDR3 covers 13 residues. CDR3 sequence: CASRVEPWDEQFF. The CDR3 nucleotides are TGTGCCAGCAGGGTTGAGCCGTGGGATGAGCAGTTCTTC.

This clonotype was seen a few times. This chain connects TRBV7-6 to TRBJ1-1, with D possibly TRBD1 on 5 matching bases. Germline CDR1 SGHVS, CDR2 FNYEAQ. The V end was cut by 4 bases, the J end by 3 bases, with 9 bases between. This CDR3 spans 13 amino acids. This CDR3 reads CASSSDSHTEAFF. DNA of the CDR3: TGTGCCAGCAGCTCAGACAGCCACACTGAAGCTTTCTTT.

A word on this clonotype: A much larger clone sits a single nucleotide away, making a read error possible. A read error is likely, as this CDR3 ends without the conserved phenylalanine or tryptophan. The chain links TRBV9 to TRBJ1-1; D call uncertain. Germline values: CDR1 SGDLS, CDR2 YYNGEE. Trimming removed 0 bases at V and 4 bases at J, with 10 bases between. This CDR3 is built from 14 residues. The CDR3, as DNA: TGTGCCAGCAGCGTAGCAGCAGAGGGCACTGAAGCTTTCTAT. Translation: CASSVAAEGTEAFY.

Concerning this clonotype: Compared with germline, one end of the junction differs, possibly owing to a read error. This chain joins TRBV4-3 and TRBJ2-3; no firm D call. Germline CDR1 reads LGHNA; CDR2 reads YSLEER. The CDR3 length is 15 residues. The chain's CDR3 is CASSQHPSPGDTRYF. For the CDR3, the DNA is TGCGCCAGCAGCCAGCACCCATCACCGGGCGATACGCGGTATTTT.

The chain has TRBV6-2 or TRBV6-3 and TRBJ2-1; 8 nucleotides match TRBD2. The trim removed 2 bases at V and 9 bases at J, leaving 12 bases unmatched. The germline V gene encodes CDR1 MNHEY and CDR2 SVGEGT. The CDR3 sequence is 16 residues long. CDR3 amino acids: CASSYPSGGGVREQFF. The CDR3 DNA is TGTGCCAGCAGTTACCCCAGCGGGGGAGGAGTGCGTGAGCAGTTCTTC.

The V and J genes are TRBV12-3 or TRBV12-4 and TRBJ1-3; D is undetermined. This CDR3 is built from 14 residues. Trimming removed 5 bases from V and 3 bases from J, with 11 bases in between. CDR3 protein: CASSLTRSGNTIYF. In nucleotides, the CDR3 is TGTGCCAGCAGTCTGACAAGGAGTGGAAACACCATATATTTT.

V and J are TRBV9 and TRBJ1-5; TRBD1 is a possible D gene (6 bases). The germline gives CDR1 SGDLS, CDR2 YYNGEE. V lost 0 bases, J lost 5 bases, and 12 bases lay in between. This CDR3 is built from 15 residues. In DNA form, the CDR3 reads TGTGCCAGCAGCGTAGGGGCCGGGGGCGATCAGCCCCAGCATTTT. Translating it yields CASSVGAGGDQPQHF. Full variable domain (rest looked up from reference TRBV9 and TRBJ1-5): DSGVTQTPKHLITATGQRVTLRCSPRSGDLSVYWYQQSLDQGLQFLIQYYNGEERAKGNILERFSAQQFPDLHSELNLSSLELGDSALYFCASSVGAGGDQPQHFGDGTRLSIL.

In this sample, this clonotype turned up many times. The chain employs TRBV23-1 and TRBJ2-5; D is ambiguous. TRBV23-1 is designated an ORF whose function remains uncertain. The CDR3 extends over 15 amino acids. V shed 7 bases and J shed 5 bases, with 20 bases lying between them. As DNA, the CDR3 is TGCGCCAGCACCCCCCCGGACCCTAAAGCGGAGACCCAGTACTTC. Protein: CASTPPDPKAETQYF.

This clonotype was seen repeatedly, ten times or more. This rearrangement joins TRBV6-5 to TRBJ2-6; D is unresolved. The CDR3 contains 17 residues. Germline CDR1 and CDR2: MNHEY and SVGAGI. With 4 bases removed from V and 1 base from J, the gap between germline ends came to 14 bases. CDR3 coding DNA: TGTGCCAGCAGTTTAAGGGTTTTGAGATCTGGGGCCAACGTCCTGACTTTC. Translating it yields CASSLRVLRSGANVLTF.

The chain joins TRBV7-6 to TRBJ1-6, with D hard to call. The CDR3 consists of 14 residues. Germline V gene lookup returns CDR1 SGHVS and CDR2 FNYEAQ. Trimming removed 0 bases from V and 13 bases from J, with 13 bases in between. The CDR3 DNA follows: TGTGCCAGCAGCTTAGCAGGGAGTGAAAGTCCCCTCCACTTT. Protein: CASSLAGSESPLHF.

With respect to this clonotype: A much larger clone differs from this one at a single base, so this may be a read error. This chain links TRBV4-3 with TRBJ1-4; 7 bases line up with TRBD1. The CDR3 is 15 residues long. From germline, CDR1 is LGHNA and CDR2 YSLEER. As DNA, the CDR3 is TGCGTCAGCAGCCAAGAAGCAGGGGGGGATGAAAAACTGTTTTTT. The encoded protein is CVSSQEAGGDEKLFF.

V gene TRBV18 combines with J gene TRBJ2-7, with D tentatively TRBD1 (6 bases). Germline V gene data show CDR1 as KGHSH and CDR2 as LQKENI. Between the trimmed V and J ends, which lost 1 base and 3 bases, there was a span of 10 bases. This CDR3 has 14 residues. CDR3: CASSPRSGDYEQYF. In DNA form, the CDR3 reads TGTGCCAGCTCACCACGGTCAGGGGACTACGAGCAGTACTTC.

This rearrangement joins TRBV30 to TRBJ2-3; D may be TRBD2 (5 bases). The CDR3 runs 13 residues. From germline, CDR1 is GTSNPN and CDR2 SVGIG (reference sequence). Trimming took 4 bases from V and 0 from J, leaving 8 bases between them. The chain's CDR3 is CAWNGGSTDTQYF. Written as DNA, the CDR3 is TGTGCCTGGAACGGAGGAAGCACAGATACGCAGTATTTT. The full variable domain, completed using reference TRBV30 and TRBJ2-3, is SQTIHQWPATLVQPVGSPLSLECTVEGTSNPNLYWYRQAAGRGLQLLFYSVGIGQISSEVPQNLSASRPQDRQFILSSKKLLLSDSGFYLCAWNGGSTDTQYFGPGTRLTVL.

This clonotype has just a few counts. The rearrangement joins TRBV28 to TRBJ2-7; the D is unclear. Germline V gene data show CDR1 as MDHEN and CDR2 as SYDVKM. V shed 6 bases and J shed 0 bases, with 6 bases lying between them. The CDR3 length is 12 residues. CDR3 in amino acids: CASSRISYEQYF. CDR3 DNA: TGTGCCAGCAGCCGGATCTCCTACGAGCAGTACTTC.